The 21 T cell receptor beta chains below were found in one sample sequenced in a study of shared clonotypes between healthy human individuals. Sequencing used immunoSEQ multiplex PCR; TCRdb keeps in-frame clones, though not all of them. The sample consists of under 1 million clones, about 96% of them appearing once. Naive CD8 cells comprised CD45RO-negative, CCR7-positively selected cells, excluding terminally differentiated effector memory CD45RA+ cells. The sequencing sample was made of naive CD8+ T cells sorted from blood. The receptors here all came from a man aged 25 to 40 in good health.

This chain connects TRBV30 to TRBJ1-1; possible D gene TRBD1, 5 bases. This CDR3 has 13 amino acids. Germline V gives CDR1 GTSNPN, CDR2 SVGIG (reference sequence). V lost 0 bases, J lost 7 bases, and 12 bases lay in between. CDR3 amino acids: CAWSVVGTGEAFF. The DNA of the CDR3 is TGTGCCTGGAGTGTGGTAGGGACCGGTGAAGCTTTCTTT.

The J gene is TRBJ2-1, the V gene TRBV5-1; TRBD2 agrees at 8 bases. The germline gives CDR1 SGHRS, CDR2 YFSETQ. This CDR3 contains 16 residues. V was clipped by 0 bases and J by 3 bases; unmatched bases: 5. The DNA of the CDR3 is TGCGCCAGCAGCTTGGCCGGGGCGGGAGGCTACAATGAGCAGTTCTTC. Protein product: CASSLAGAGGYNEQFF.

For the CDR3, the DNA is TGCGCCAGCAGCAACCGGGACGGCCAGTGGGAGCAGTACTTC. This gives the protein CASSNRDGQWEQYF. This chain joins TRBV5-1 and TRBJ2-7, with D perhaps matching TRBD1 or TRBD2 (5 bases each). This CDR3 contains 14 residues. Germline CDR1 SGHRS, CDR2 YFSETQ. Trimming took off 4 bases at V and 7 bases at J, with 18 bases between the two ends.

The V and J genes are TRBV5-4 and TRBJ1-3, with a weak D call TRBD1 (5 bases). The CDR3 has 14 residues. V lost 4 bases to trimming and J lost 0 bases, with 8 bases between them. Germline lookup yields CDR1 SGHNT and CDR2 YYREEE (reference sequence). Here the CDR3 DNA reads TGTGCCAGCAGCCTGGGACTCTCTGGAAACACCATATATTTT. It specifies CASSLGLSGNTIYF. The full variable domain, in which reference TRBV5-4 and TRBJ1-3 provide the parts outside the CDR3, is ETGVTQSPTHLIKTRGQQVTLRCSSQSGHNTVSWYQQALGQGPQFIFQYYREEENGRGNFPPRFSGLQFPNYSSELNVNALELDDSALYLCASSLGLSGNTIYFGEGSWLTVV.

The chain employs TRBV4-1 and TRBJ2-7, with D unclear. The CDR3 has 14 residues. V was trimmed by 0 bases and J by 9 bases, leaving 15 bases between them. Germline assignment: CDR1 MGHRA and CDR2 YSYEKL. The CDR3 loop reads CASSQDPQVGGQYF. The CDR3 DNA is TGCGCCAGCAGCCAAGATCCGCAGGTTGGTGGGCAGTACTTC.

The chain carries TRBV6-1 and TRBJ2-3; D remains unclear. The germline V gene encodes CDR1 MNHNS and CDR2 SASEGT. The CDR3 is 14 amino acids. Trimming left V 1 base short and J 6 bases short, with 11 bases between. CDR3: CASSEVGFRDTQYF. DNA of the CDR3: TGTGCCAGCAGTGAAGTCGGGTTCCGGGATACGCAGTATTTT.

V gene TRBV27 combines with J gene TRBJ1-2; the D gene is possibly TRBD1 (6 bases). Germline CDR1 reads MNHEY; CDR2 reads SMNVEV (reference sequence). The CDR3 spans 13 residues. V lost 4 bases to trimming and J lost 7 bases, with 13 bases between them. CDR3 coding DNA: TGTGCCAGCAGTTCCTTAAGGGGGTCTGGCTACACCTTC. Translated: CASSSLRGSGYTF.

This sequence joins TRBV27 and TRBJ1-1; D gene unclear. Germline CDR1 and CDR2: MNHEY and SMNVEV (reference sequence). This CDR3 has 13 residues. Trimming took off 5 bases at V and 3 bases at J, with 10 bases between the two ends. The CDR3 bases are TGTGCCAGCAGTAAAGGGAGCCACACTGAAGCTTTCTTT. Its protein is CASSKGSHTEAFF.

This chain links TRBV30 with TRBJ1-1, with D unresolved. V was shortened by 1 base and J by 6 bases, with 3 bases between the two germline ends. The CDR3 covers 10 residues. Per germline, CDR1 GTSNPN and CDR2 SVGIG (reference sequence). CDR3 in DNA: TGTGCCTGGAGTGAGGCTGAAGCTTTCTTT. It codes for CAWSEAEAFF.

The V gene is TRBV29-1, the J gene TRBJ2-1, with D maybe TRBD1 (5 bases). Germline assignment: CDR1 SQVTM and CDR2 ANQGSEA. The CDR3 covers 12 residues. Trimming left V 4 bases short and J 9 bases short, with 13 bases between. The CDR3 coding sequence is TGCAGCGTTGTAAGGGGATGGGGTGAGCAGTTCTTC. Translated: CSVVRGWGEQFF.

J is TRBJ2-2 and V is TRBV7-9; 7 bases map to TRBD1. There are 16 residues in the CDR3. The V and J ends lost 2 bases and 5 bases, in that order; junction bases with no gene match: 8. Germline CDR1 reads SEHNR; CDR2 reads FQNEAQ (reference sequence). The CDR3 reads CASSLPLTGSTGELFF. The CDR3 bases are TGTGCCAGCAGCTTACCCCTGACAGGGAGTACCGGGGAGCTGTTTTTT.

The sample holds one count of this clone. The CDR3 region is CSARDPEKAFF. Written as DNA, the CDR3 is TGCAGTGCTAGAGATCCAGAAAAAGCTTTCTTT. This chain links TRBV20-1 with TRBJ1-1; D not certain. This CDR3 has 11 amino acids. Germline assignment: CDR1 DFQATT and CDR2 SNEGSKA (reference sequence). Trimming took 0 bases from V and 9 from J, leaving 8 bases between them.

J is TRBJ2-5 and V is TRBV7-9; D call uncertain. Germline values: CDR1 SEHNR, CDR2 FQNEAQ (reference sequence). The V end lost 0 bases, the J end lost 5 bases, and 4 bases lay between the germline ends. The CDR3 sequence is 12 residues long. The chain's CDR3 is CASSLAWETQYF. The CDR3 DNA reads TGTGCCAGCAGCTTAGCGTGGGAGACCCAGTACTTC.

V gene TRBV11-2 combines with J gene TRBJ2-7; either TRBD1 or TRBD2 may fit D (5 bases each). CDR1 and CDR2 from the germline V gene are SGHAT and FQNNGV. V dropped 8 bases and J dropped 0 bases, with 14 bases sitting between them. This CDR3 spans 14 amino acids. CDR3 sequence reads: CASYGAGPSYEQYF. Written as DNA, the CDR3 is TGTGCCAGCTACGGGGCGGGTCCCTCCTACGAGCAGTACTTC.

This chain joins TRBV7-9 and TRBJ2-7; TRBD2 matches at 11 bases. Trimming cost V 5 bases and J 1 base; bases outside gene matches: 13. This CDR3 spans 18 amino acids. The germline V gene has CDR1 SEHNR and CDR2 FQNEAQ (reference sequence). The CDR3 protein is CASSQETSGEPYSYEQYF. The DNA for the CDR3 is TGTGCCAGCAGCCAGGAGACTAGCGGGGAGCCTTATTCCTACGAGCAGTACTTC.

CDR3 DNA: TGTGCCAGCAGCCTGACAGGGGTGGGATACGAGCAGTACTTC. This translates into CASSLTGVGYEQYF. This chain connects TRBV7-2 to TRBJ2-7; 8 bases agree with TRBD1. CDR3 length: 14 residues. Losses at the gene ends were 5 bases for V and 4 bases for J; bases not matched to a gene: 7. From germline, CDR1 is SGHTA and CDR2 FQGNSA.

The J gene is TRBJ2-5, the V gene TRBV28; 9 bases are a match to TRBD2. The CDR3 spans 13 residues. CDR1 and CDR2 (germline): MDHEN, SYDVKM. Unmatched junction bases numbered 10, after V lost 5 bases and J lost 12 bases. CDR3 in amino acids: CASSPSGSGSEYF. DNA for the CDR3: TGTGCCAGCAGTCCGTCGGGTAGCGGGAGTGAGTACTTC.

This chain connects TRBV30 to TRBJ2-5; D gene unclear. The CDR3 sequence is 15 residues long. Germline V gene data show CDR1 as GTSNPN and CDR2 as SVGIG (reference sequence). V was clipped by 0 bases and J by 3 bases, with 14 bases between them. In DNA, the CDR3 is TGTGCCTGGAGTGTAGGCCTGGTCTCAAAAGAGACCCAGTACTTC. Amino acid sequence: CAWSVGLVSKETQYF.

The rearrangement uses TRBV19 and TRBJ2-7; D is uncertain. The CDR3 runs to 14 residues. The V gene lost 2 bases and the J gene lost 0 bases, with 8 bases spanning the gap. Germline lookup yields CDR1 LNHDA and CDR2 SQIVND (reference sequence). The chain's CDR3 is CASSISSNSYEQYF. CDR3 nucleotides: TGTGCCAGTAGTATATCTTCCAACTCCTACGAGCAGTACTTC.

The V gene is TRBV29-1, the J gene TRBJ2-1, with 13 bases matching TRBD2. V trimming: 7 bases; J trimming: 7 bases; junction bases outside the gene matches: 10. CDR3 length: 15 residues. Germline V lookup: CDR1 SQVTM, CDR2 ANQGSEA. Here the CDR3 reads CSADETSGRSNEQFF. CDR3 bases: TGCAGCGCCGATGAGACTAGCGGGAGGAGTAATGAGCAGTTCTTC.

The rearrangement links TRBV5-1 to TRBJ2-1; the match to TRBD2 covers 11 bases. Germline-derived CDR1 and CDR2 are SGHRS and YFSETQ. V gave up 5 bases and J gave up 6 bases; unmatched junction bases: 7. CDR3 length: 15 amino acids. The CDR3 protein is CASSLAGTSGNEQFF. Written as DNA, the CDR3 is TGCGCCAGCAGTCTAGCCGGGACTAGCGGCAATGAGCAGTTCTTC. Combining the CDR3 with reference TRBV5-1 and TRBJ2-1 gives the whole variable domain KAGVTQTPRYLIKTRGQQVTLSCSPISGHRSVSWYQQTPGQGLQFLFEYFSETQRNKGNFPGRFSGRQFSNSRSEMNVSTLELGDSALYLCASSLAGTSGNEQFFGPGTRLTVL.